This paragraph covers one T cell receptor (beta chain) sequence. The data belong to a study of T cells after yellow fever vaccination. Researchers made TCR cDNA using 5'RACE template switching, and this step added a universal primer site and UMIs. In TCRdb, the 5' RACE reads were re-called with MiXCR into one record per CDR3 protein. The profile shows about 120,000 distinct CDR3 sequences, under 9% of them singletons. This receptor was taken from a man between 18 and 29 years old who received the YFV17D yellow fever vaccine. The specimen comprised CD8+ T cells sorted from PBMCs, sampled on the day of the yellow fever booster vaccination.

The CDR3 sequence is CASRPGQGAWEQYF. The CDR3 bases are TGCGCCAGCAGGCCGGGACAGGGGGCTTGGGAGCAGTACTTC. The genes are TRBV5-1 and TRBJ2-7, with TRBD1 identical over 12 bases. The germline V gene encodes CDR1 SGHRS and CDR2 YFSETQ. The CDR3 spans 14 residues. V trimming: 5 bases; J trimming: 7 bases; junction bases outside the gene matches: 7. The full variable domain, in which reference TRBV5-1 and TRBJ2-7 provide the parts outside the CDR3, is KAGVTQTPRYLIKTRGQQVTLSCSPISGHRSVSWYQQTPGQGLQFLFEYFSETQRNKGNFPGRFSGRQFSNSRSEMNVSTLELGDSALYLCASRPGQGAWEQYFGPGTRLTVT.